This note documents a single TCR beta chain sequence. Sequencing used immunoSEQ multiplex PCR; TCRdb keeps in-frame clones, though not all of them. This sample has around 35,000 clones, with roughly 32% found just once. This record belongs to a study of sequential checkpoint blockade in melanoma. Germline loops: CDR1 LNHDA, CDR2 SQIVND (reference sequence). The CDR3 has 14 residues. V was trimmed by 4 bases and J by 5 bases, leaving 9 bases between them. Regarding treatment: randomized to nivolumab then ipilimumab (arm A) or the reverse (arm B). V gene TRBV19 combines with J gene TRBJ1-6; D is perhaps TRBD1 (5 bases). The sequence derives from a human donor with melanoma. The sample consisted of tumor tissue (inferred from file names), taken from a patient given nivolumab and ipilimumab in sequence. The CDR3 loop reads CASSRWGNNSPLHF. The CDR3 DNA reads TGTGCCAGTAGTAGATGGGGGAATAATTCACCCCTCCACTTT.